Given below is one T cell receptor beta chain in context. Sequenced by immunoSEQ multiplex PCR; TCRdb stores in-frame clones only, minus some. The data show tens of thousands of clones, roughly 80% seen once. It was focal radiation plus CTLA-4 blockade with ipilimumab that patients with chemo-refractory metastatic non-small-cell lung cancer received. These data come from a study of radiotherapy plus CTLA-4 blockade in lung cancer. With V trimmed by 4 bases and J by 6 bases, 11 bases remained unmatched. The CDR3 spans 16 residues. Germline V gene sequence: CDR1 ENHRY, CDR2 SYGVKD. V usage is TRBV10-3 and J usage is TRBJ2-2; 7 nucleotides align to TRBD2. Sample: peripheral blood, taken from a patient treated with radiotherapy plus ipilimumab. This clonotype originated in a human donor with non-small cell lung cancer that progressed on radiotherapy plus ipilimumab. CDR3 sequence reads: CAISVGGSRSSGELFF. In DNA, the CDR3 is TGTGCCATCAGTGTCGGCGGGAGCCGAAGTTCCGGGGAGCTGTTTTTT.